This T cell receptor beta chain was sequenced during a study of blood T cell repertoires in COVID-19. About the research overall: Some COVID-19 samples were acute and others convalescent; all came from the United States, Italy and Spain. PBMCs, B-cell-depleted T cells, or T cells provided the cDNA or gDNA that made up the material.

Original methodology: By means of reference gene primer amplification, nucleated cell counts were estimated. Sequencing was performed with immunoSEQ multiplex PCR; in TCRdb, only in-frame clones are kept and a portion is missing. The DNA was the basis for D and trimming; V, J and clone size are from that table. The sample has 290,000 or so clones, 85% to 90% seen once. Trimming shortened V by 7 bases and J by 4 bases, and 14 bases separated the two germline ends. This CDR3 is built from 14 residues. CDR1 is MDHEN, CDR2 SYDVKM, per germline. This clone is a singleton in its sample. Sequencing was carried out using PBMCs or T cells enriched from blood (not recorded which). This sequence joins TRBV28 and TRBJ1-3, with a tentative D call TRBD1 (5 bases). The sequence derives from a woman between 18 and 30 years old with acute COVID-19. CDR3 in amino acids: CASTLGGDGNTIYF. CDR3 sequence (DNA): TGTGCCAGCACCCTCGGAGGGGACGGAAACACCATATATTTT.